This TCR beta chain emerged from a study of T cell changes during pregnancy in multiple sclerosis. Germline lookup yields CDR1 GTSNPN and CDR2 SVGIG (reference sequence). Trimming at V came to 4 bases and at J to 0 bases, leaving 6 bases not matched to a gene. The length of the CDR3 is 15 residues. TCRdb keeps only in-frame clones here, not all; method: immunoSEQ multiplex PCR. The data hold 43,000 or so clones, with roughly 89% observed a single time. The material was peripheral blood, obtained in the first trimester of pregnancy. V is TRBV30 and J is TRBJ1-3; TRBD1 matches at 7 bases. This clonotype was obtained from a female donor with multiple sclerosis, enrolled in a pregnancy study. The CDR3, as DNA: TGTGCCTGGAACAGGGGTACCGCCTCTGGAAACACCATATATTTT. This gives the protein CAWNRGTASGNTIYF.